This T cell receptor (beta chain) derives from a study of blood T cell repertoires in COVID-19. Study information: Italy, Spain and the United States were the sources of the convalescent and acute COVID-19 samples.

The assay was immunoSEQ multiplex PCR, and TCRdb's table has in-frame clones only and misses some. The repertoire holds approximately 490,000 clones, with 75% to 90% as singletons. The ends lost 4 bases at V and 4 bases at J; junction bases unmatched: 3. The V gene's germline CDR1 is MGHRA and CDR2 YSYEKL. This CDR3 contains 15 residues. Sample: PBMCs or T cells enriched from blood (not recorded which). The V gene is TRBV4-1, the J gene TRBJ1-3, with 11 bases lining up with TRBD1. The source is a woman aged 55-70 years who had recovered from COVID-19. CDR3 DNA: TGCGCCAGCAGCCCCGGGACAGGGGGAGGAAACACCATATATTTT. Amino acids: CASSPGTGGGNTIYF.